A single sample is the source of the 27 T cell receptor beta chains below, sequenced in a study of blood T cell repertoires in COVID-19. Only in-frame clones appear in the TCRdb table, and some are missing; sequencing was by immunoSEQ multiplex PCR. Here the sample spans 160,000 or so clones, 80% being singletons. Sequences were obtained from peripheral blood. The receptors shown here come from a man aged 55 to 70 with acute or convalescent COVID-19.

V is TRBV2 and J is TRBJ2-7, with 10 bases lining up with TRBD1. Germline CDR1 reads SNHLY; CDR2 reads FYNNEI. V lost 2 bases to trimming and J lost 1 base; unmatched junction nucleotides: 5. The CDR3 runs 16 residues. The CDR3 DNA reads TGTGCCAGCAGTGAAAGGGACAGGGGCAGGTCCTACGAGCAGTACTTC. It codes for CASSERDRGRSYEQYF.

J is TRBJ2-1 and V is TRBV23-1, with TRBD2 identical over 14 bases. TRBV23-1 is an ORF for which the function is uncertain. Losses at the gene ends were 0 bases for V and 4 bases for J; bases not matched to a gene: 8. This CDR3 region has 19 residues. In DNA form, the CDR3 reads TGCGCCAGCAGTCAATCGAAGGGACTAGCGGGAGCCGGGTACAATGAGCAGTTCTTC. Protein product: CASSQSKGLAGAGYNEQFF.

The V call is TRBV6-5, the J call TRBJ2-1; 16 bases are a match to TRBD2. Germline trimming cut 4 bases from V and 7 bases from J; bases unmatched to any gene: 4. Per the germline V gene, CDR1 is MNHEY and CDR2 is SVGAGI. The CDR3 has 16 residues. CDR3 coding DNA: TGTGCCAGCAGTTTGGGACTAGCGGGGGGGCTGAATGAGCAGTTCTTC. Encoded protein: CASSLGLAGGLNEQFF.

The chain links TRBV19 to TRBJ1-6; D is ambiguous. Germline V gene lookup returns CDR1 LNHDA and CDR2 SQIVND (reference sequence). Trimming took off 2 bases at V and 8 bases at J, with 13 bases between the two ends. CDR3 size: 15 residues. In DNA form, the CDR3 reads TGTGCCAGTAGTATACAGGCTCGCCCCCATTCACCCCTCCACTTT. It is translated as CASSIQARPHSPLHF.

The rearrangement joins TRBV7-2 to TRBJ1-6, with D unclear. The CDR3 consists of 13 residues. Germline V CDR1 and CDR2: SGHTA, FQGNSA. Trimming removed 5 bases from V and 16 bases from J, with 18 bases in between. The CDR3 spells CASSPSILSYLHF. The CDR3 DNA sequence: TGTGCCAGCAGCCCCTCTATTCTTTCGTATCTCCACTTT.

This clone was counted only a few times. The rearrangement joins TRBV3-1 (or the pseudogene TRBV3-2) to TRBJ1-4, with TRBD1 matching over 7 bases. Germline CDR1 LGHDT, CDR2 YNNKEL (reference sequence). The V and J ends lost 1 base and 12 bases, in that order; junction bases with no gene match: 11. The CDR3 sequence is 15 residues long. The CDR3 DNA reads TGTGCCAGCAGCCAAGTGGGGACAGCTCTCAGGGAACTGTTTTTT. This encodes CASSQVGTALRELFF.

This clone appeared once. The genes are TRBV4-3 and TRBJ2-6; no clear D gene. The CDR3 totals 17 residues. Trimming took 0 bases from V and 0 from J, leaving 9 bases between them. Germline-derived CDR1 and CDR2 are LGHNA and YSLEER. The CDR3 spells CASSQDRTGSGANVLTF. DNA of the CDR3: TGCGCCAGCAGCCAAGATCGAACTGGCTCTGGGGCCAACGTCCTGACTTTC.

This chain links TRBV19 with TRBJ2-7; TRBD2 agrees at 10 bases. Germline V CDR1 and CDR2: LNHDA, SQIVND (reference sequence). Germline trimming cut 0 bases from V and 4 bases from J; bases unmatched to any gene: 6. This CDR3 is built from 16 residues. Written as DNA, the CDR3 is TGTGCCAGTAGTATAGATTCCGGGACTAGCGTGTACGAGCAGTACTTC. This translates into CASSIDSGTSVYEQYF.

The chain joins TRBV19 to TRBJ1-1; D uncertain. Trimming cost V 5 bases and J 10 bases, with 17 bases left between them. The CDR3 has 13 residues. Germline CDR1 LNHDA, CDR2 SQIVND (reference sequence). The CDR3 coding sequence is TGTGCCAGTAGTCCTCGGGTGGGTGCGGTAGCTTTCTTT. This sequence encodes CASSPRVGAVAFF.

The chain carries TRBV6-5 and TRBJ1-5; D remains ambiguous. This CDR3 is 15 amino acids long. Trimming left V 0 bases short and J 4 bases short, with 10 bases between. CDR1 is MNHEY, CDR2 SVGAGI, per germline. The CDR3 bases are TGTGCCAGCAGTTACTCGATTCGAGGAAATCAGCCCCAGCATTTT. Translation gives CASSYSIRGNQPQHF.

The gene calls are TRBV10-3 and TRBJ2-3; no definite D call. Germline lookup yields CDR1 ENHRY and CDR2 SYGVKD. This CDR3 has 14 amino acids. V gave up 11 bases and J gave up 4 bases, with 19 bases separating them. This chain's CDR3 is CAARSGSRADTQYF. CDR3 nucleotides: TGTGCCGCGCGGAGTGGATCCCGGGCAGATACGCAGTATTTT.

The table lists this clone with a few counts. This sequence joins TRBV6-6 and TRBJ1-2; 12 bases map to TRBD1. The germline V gene has CDR1 MNHNY and CDR2 SVGAGI (reference sequence). Unmatched junction bases numbered 9, after V lost 8 bases and J lost 8 bases. This CDR3 contains 14 residues. The CDR3 loop reads CASGRDRGPDGYTF. The CDR3 DNA sequence: TGTGCCAGCGGCCGGGACAGGGGGCCGGACGGCTACACCTTC.

The chain recombines TRBV3-1 (or the pseudogene TRBV3-2) with TRBJ2-5, with a weak D call TRBD2 (5 bases). From germline, CDR1 is LGHDT and CDR2 YNNKEL (reference sequence). The CDR3 loop spans 13 amino acids. V was pared by 2 bases and J by 2 bases, with 6 bases between. The CDR3 nucleotides are TGTGCCAGCAGCCAACCGGGACAAGAGACCCAGTACTTC. It codes for CASSQPGQETQYF.

The V call is TRBV21-1, the J call TRBJ2-5; the D call in the table, TRBD2, was not verified against the DNA. TRBV21-1 corresponds to a pseudogene. This CDR3 comprises 17 residues. The DNA for the CDR3 is TGTGCCAGCTCCGGGCCGGTAGCGGGGGGTGTTCAAGAGACCCAGTACTTC. Amino acids: CASSGPVAGGVQETQYF.

This chain connects TRBV5-4 to TRBJ1-6; D remains unclear. This CDR3 region has 14 residues. Germline lookup yields CDR1 SGHNT and CDR2 YYREEE (reference sequence). V shed 0 bases and J shed 10 bases, with 11 bases lying between them. This CDR3 reads CASSLDKRRSPLHF. The CDR3 coding sequence is TGTGCCAGCAGCTTGGACAAGAGGCGCTCACCCCTCCACTTT.

V gene TRBV6-5 combines with J gene TRBJ2-1, with a tentative D call TRBD2 (6 bases). Per germline, CDR1 MNHEY and CDR2 SVGAGI. The CDR3 sequence is 15 residues long. V dropped 2 bases and J dropped 5 bases, with 13 bases sitting between them. The CDR3 loop is CASSYDSGRHNEQFF. CDR3 bases: TGTGCCAGCAGTTACGACTCGGGGAGGCACAATGAGCAGTTCTTC.

To note about this clone: The sample holds other DNA sequences that translate to the same CDR3. V gene TRBV9 combines with J gene TRBJ2-1, with TRBD2 matching 10 bases. Per germline, CDR1 SGDLS and CDR2 YYNGEE. Losses at the gene ends were 4 bases for V and 6 bases for J; bases not matched to a gene: 7. The CDR3 length is 15 residues. CDR3 protein: CASSPRTSGFNEQFF. CDR3 sequence (DNA): TGTGCCAGCAGCCCGCGGACTAGCGGCTTCAATGAGCAGTTCTTC.

This chain joins TRBV5-6 and TRBJ2-7; D might be TRBD2 (5 bases). Germline CDR1 SGHDT, CDR2 YYEEEE. Trimming took 0 bases from V and 9 from J, leaving 10 bases between them. CDR3 length: 12 amino acids. The CDR3 spells CASSLGLRGQYF. For the CDR3, the DNA is TGTGCCAGCAGCTTGGGCCTCCGGGGGCAGTACTTC.

This clone was seen only a few times. CDR3 amino acids: CASSPGSGAYNEQFF. The CDR3 DNA follows: TGTGCCAGCTCACCAGGGAGCGGGGCGTACAATGAGCAGTTCTTC. The chain combines TRBV18 with TRBJ2-1; TRBD2 matches at 7 bases. The V gene's germline CDR1 is KGHSH and CDR2 LQKENI. V gave up 2 bases and J gave up 4 bases; unmatched junction bases: 5. The CDR3 totals 15 residues.

The J gene is TRBJ1-2, the V gene TRBV19; D perhaps matches TRBD1 (6 bases). Germline CDR1 and CDR2: LNHDA and SQIVND (reference sequence). V shed 10 bases and J shed 1 base, with 13 bases lying between them. This CDR3 is built from 13 residues. This chain's CDR3 is CATRGRNNYGYTF. In nucleotides, the CDR3 is TGTGCCACCAGGGGCAGAAATAACTATGGCTACACCTTC.

The chain employs TRBV11-2 and TRBJ2-5, with TRBD2 identical over 7 bases. V was pared by 4 bases and J by 4 bases, with 6 bases of the junction left unmatched. The CDR3 contains 14 residues. Germline V CDR1 and CDR2: SGHAT, FQNNGV. This chain's CDR3 is CASSSLGLGETQYF. The CDR3 DNA is TGTGCCAGCAGCTCCCTCGGACTAGGAGAGACCCAGTACTTC.

The rearrangement uses TRBV5-6 and TRBJ2-2; D perhaps matches TRBD1 (6 bases). This CDR3 has 16 residues. V lost 5 bases to trimming and J lost 3 bases, with 17 bases between them. Germline V gives CDR1 SGHDT, CDR2 YYEEEE. The CDR3 DNA reads as TGTGCCAGCAGGATTTTCCAGGGGTTGGACACCGGGGAGCTGTTTTTT. Translation gives CASRIFQGLDTGELFF.

V and J are TRBV10-3 and TRBJ1-5; D is unresolved. The germline V gene encodes CDR1 ENHRY and CDR2 SYGVKD. V was clipped by 4 bases and J by 0 bases, with 7 bases between them. The CDR3 sequence is 14 residues long. The CDR3 region is CAISGRNSNQPQHF. The DNA of the CDR3 is TGTGCCATCAGTGGGCGGAATAGCAATCAGCCCCAGCATTTT.

The CDR3 reads CASSQNRPGTEGSYEQYF. The DNA for the CDR3 is TGTGCCAGCAGCCAGAATCGTCCAGGGACAGAAGGGTCCTACGAGCAGTACTTC. V usage is TRBV3-1 (or the pseudogene TRBV3-2) and J usage is TRBJ2-7; 7 bases are a match to TRBD1. Germline V gene data show CDR1 as LGHDT and CDR2 as YNNKEL (reference sequence). CDR3 length: 18 amino acids. V lost 3 bases and J lost 1; bases outside the gene matches: 15.

V is TRBV9 and J is TRBJ2-2, with D possibly matching TRBD2 (7 bases). Germline V CDR1 and CDR2: SGDLS, YYNGEE. CDR3 length: 16 residues. V lost 4 bases and J 6 bases, leaving 19 bases between the germline ends. CDR3: CASSRGEGGPPGELFF. In DNA form, the CDR3 reads TGTGCCAGCAGCCGCGGGGAGGGGGGGCCCCCCGGGGAGCTGTTTTTT.

This sequence joins TRBV11-2 and TRBJ2-5; 10 bases agree with TRBD1. The CDR3 consists of 14 residues. Trimming removed 6 bases from V and 2 bases from J; junction bases left unmatched: 3. Per germline, CDR1 SGHAT and CDR2 FQNNGV. The CDR3 DNA reads TGTGCCAGCAGTATGGACAGGGGGCAAGAGACCCAGTACTTC. This sequence encodes CASSMDRGQETQYF.

The chain is built from TRBV19 and TRBJ2-1, with D unresolved. Trimming shortened V by 1 base and J by 6 bases, and 7 bases separated the two germline ends. Per germline, CDR1 LNHDA and CDR2 SQIVND (reference sequence). The CDR3 has 13 amino acids. CDR3: CASSIGRVNEQFF. As DNA, the CDR3 is TGTGCCAGTAGTATAGGACGGGTCAATGAGCAGTTCTTC.